The rows below give T cell receptor beta chains drawn from one sample of a study of cytomegalovirus exposure and HLA in healthy donors. Profiled with immunoSEQ multiplex PCR; TCRdb holds only in-frame clones, not every one. The table has 150,000 to 200,000 clones, approximately 85% seen once. Material: PBMCs. The source is a man aged 18 to 30 in good health and CMV-seropositive. The CDR3 runs from the conserved cysteine through the conserved F or W. D genes are given only for firm matches. The size of a clone is reported for some rows only, either as once, few or many, or as a class for expanded clones.

TRBV5-4	TRBD1	TRBJ2-7	-	CAFFFRGKYEQYF	TGTGCCTTCTTCTTCAGGGGGAAATACGAGCAGTACTTC
TRBV15	-	TRBJ2-2	-	CATSRDPNANTGELFF	TGTGCCACCAGCAGAGATCCTAACGCGAACACCGGGGAGCTGTTTTTT
TRBV29-1	-	TRBJ1-2	-	CSVNPYRVNNYGYTF	TGCAGCGTAAATCCTTACAGGGTGAATAACTATGGCTACACCTTC
TRBV7-8	TRBD2	TRBJ2-5	-	CASSPRGSGAQETQYF	TGTGCCAGCAGCCCACGGGGTAGCGGGGCACAAGAGACCCAGTACTTC
TRBV7-2	TRBD2	TRBJ2-3	once	CASSLRPGGVTDTQYF	TGTGCCAGCAGCTTAAGACCCGGGGGGGTCACAGATACGCAGTATTTT
TRBV6-6	TRBD1	TRBJ1-4	-	CASSYRGANEKLFF	TGTGCCAGCAGCTACAGGGGTGCTAATGAAAAACTGTTTTTT
TRBV7-3	TRBD1	TRBJ2-3	once	CASSLGQGDTQYF	TGTGCCAGCAGCCTTGGACAGGGGGATACGCAGTATTTT
TRBV5-6	-	TRBJ2-7	once	CASSLGASDYEQYF	TGTGCCAGCAGCTTGGGGGCGTCAGACTACGAGCAGTACTTC
TRBV27	-	TRBJ1-6	-	CASSQVGGSPLHF	TGTGCCAGCAGTCAAGTCGGCGGTTCACCCCTCCACTTT
TRBV18	TRBD1	TRBJ2-5	-	CASSPGQGIKETQYF	TGTGCCAGCTCACCAGGACAGGGGATAAAGGAGACCCAGTACTTC
TRBV5-4	TRBD1	TRBJ1-2	-	CASSLEPGQLGAFYGYTF	TGTGCCAGCAGCTTAGAACCGGGACAGCTTGGGGCTTTCTATGGCTACACCTTC
TRBV21-1	-	TRBJ1-5	few	CASSKVVGNQPQHF	TGTGCCAGCAGCAAAGTGGTCGGGAATCAGCCCCAGCATTTT
TRBV7-6	-	TRBJ2-3	-	CASSSTGLPTDTQYF	TGTGCCAGCAGCTCCACGGGACTCCCCACAGATACGCAGTATTTT
TRBV19	-	TRBJ2-5	once	CASSIGRGEIPKNQETQYF	TGTGCCAGTAGTATAGGGCGGGGAGAGATACCAAAGAACCAAGAGACCCAGTACTTC
TRBV5-4	-	TRBJ2-1	few	CASSPEGLYNEQFF	TGTGCCAGCAGCCCCGAGGGACTTTACAATGAGCAGTTCTTC
TRBV2	TRBD1	TRBJ2-2	-	CASIQGAGELFF	TGTGCCAGCATACAGGGGGCCGGGGAGCTGTTTTTT
TRBV5-4	TRBD1	TRBJ1-2	-	CASSWTGLGGYTF	TGTGCCAGCAGCTGGACAGGGTTGGGCGGCTACACCTTC
TRBV2	-	TRBJ2-5	-	CASSGGQYQETQYF	TGTGCCAGCAGTGGCGGACAGTACCAAGAGACCCAGTACTTC
TRBV5-1	-	TRBJ1-4	-	CASSLDRPATNEKLFF	TGCGCCAGCAGCTTGGACAGACCGGCAACTAATGAAAAACTGTTTTTT
TRBV30	TRBD1	TRBJ1-2	-	CAWIRVHGGQGLYGYTF	TGTGCCTGGATAAGGGTACACGGGGGACAGGGTTTGTATGGCTACACCTTC
TRBV7-6	-	TRBJ2-1	-	CASSFVGGSYYNEQFF	TGTGCCAGCAGCTTCGTAGGCGGGTCGTATTACAATGAGCAGTTCTTC
TRBV9	TRBD1	TRBJ1-3	-	CASNQGASGNTIYF	TGTGCCAGCAACCAGGGGGCTTCTGGAAACACCATATATTTT
TRBV25-1	-	TRBJ1-4	-	CASSEWLQGATNEKLFF	TGTGCCAGCAGTGAATGGTTACAGGGTGCAACTAATGAAAAACTGTTTTTT
TRBV29-1	TRBD1	TRBJ2-7	-	CSVRDRVGTYEQYF	TGCAGCGTTCGAGACAGGGTAGGCACCTACGAGCAGTACTTC
TRBV28	-	TRBJ1-5	once	CAVTDGQPQHF	TGTGCCGTAACCGACGGGCAGCCCCAGCATTTT
TRBV25-1	TRBD1	TRBJ2-2	-	CASSDFVWQGVTGELFF	TGTGCCAGCAGTGATTTTGTTTGGCAGGGGGTCACCGGGGAGCTGTTTTTT
TRBV7-9	-	TRBJ2-1	-	CASSSPGEQFF	TGTGCCAGCAGCTCCCCGGGTGAGCAGTTCTTC
TRBV11-2	-	TRBJ2-4	-	CASSLVGGGAKNIQYF	TGTGCCAGCAGCTTAGTAGGAGGAGGGGCCAAAAACATTCAGTACTTC
TRBV25-1	-	TRBJ1-6	-	CASSELAEGRLYSPLHF	TGTGCCAGCAGTGAATTGGCGGAGGGGCGCTTATATTCACCCCTCCACTTT
TRBV7-3	-	TRBJ2-2	-	CASSIGRETGELFF	TGTGCCAGCAGCATCGGACGGGAGACCGGGGAGCTGTTTTTT
TRBV6-5	-	TRBJ2-7	-	CASSSPGLSYEQYF	TGTGCCAGCAGTTCGCCGGGACTTTCCTACGAGCAGTACTTC
TRBV9	TRBD2	TRBJ2-3	-	CASSVGSGGEADTQYF	TGTGCCAGCAGCGTAGGTAGCGGGGGCGAGGCAGATACGCAGTATTTT
TRBV11-1	-	TRBJ1-2	-	CASSLGLGRLNGYTF	TGTGCCAGCAGCTTAGGACTGGGGAGGCTGAATGGCTACACCTTC
TRBV4-1	-	TRBJ2-5	-	CASSQEGAPTQYF	TGCGCCAGCAGCCAAGAAGGAGCGCCGACCCAGTACTTC
TRBV25-1	-	TRBJ2-7	-	CASSERQSEQYF	TGTGCCAGCAGTGAAAGACAGTCCGAGCAGTACTTC
TRBV27	-	TRBJ2-1	-	CASSLEGTYNEQFF	TGTGCCAGCAGTCTGGAGGGAACCTACAATGAGCAGTTCTTC
TRBV29-1	TRBD1	TRBJ1-4	-	CSATDRGRGNEKLFF	TGCAGCGCTACGGACAGGGGGCGAGGAAATGAAAAACTGTTTTTT
TRBV7-9	TRBD1	TRBJ2-5	-	CASSSDRGGETQYF	TGTGCCAGCAGCTCAGACAGGGGCGGCGAGACCCAGTACTTC
TRBV18	TRBD1	TRBJ2-7	-	CASSPGQGLYEQYF	TGTGCCAGCTCACCGGGACAGGGGCTGTACGAGCAGTACTTC
TRBV10-3	TRBD2	TRBJ2-3	once	CAISEWTSGGRDTQYF	TGTGCCATCAGTGAGTGGACTAGCGGGGGAAGAGATACGCAGTATTTT
TRBV4-3	-	TRBJ2-7	-	CASSQGYSSYEQYF	TGCGCCAGCAGCCAAGGATACAGCTCCTACGAGCAGTACTTC
TRBV4-3	TRBD2	TRBJ2-7	-	CASSQDFGSGGIGAYEQYF	TGCGCCAGCAGCCAAGATTTCGGTTCCGGGGGGATAGGGGCCTACGAGCAGTACTTC